The TCR beta chain described here comes from a study of PD-L1 blockade in urothelial cancer. About the study: Between 0 and 3 chemotherapy regimens preceded treatment for each patient. Median T cell yield per blood sample was about 150,000 cells. General study points: Pretreatment clonality of the blood TCR repertoire below the median was predictive of superior survival.

Each PCR received spiked synthetic TCR analog templates. Measured with immunoSEQ multiplex PCR; TCRdb has only the in-frame clones, and not every one. The table records more than 60,000 clones, roughly 90% of them present only once. Time point meaning: peripheral blood 6 weeks after treatment start. As regards this clone: Its antigen is not known.

The CDR3 has 17 amino acids. Germline V gene sequence: CDR1 SGHRS, CDR2 YFSETQ. Trimming cost V 1 base and J 3 bases; bases outside gene matches: 10. The sequence derives from a man aged 60-69 years with urothelial cancer. The starting material was PBMCs, obtained around atezolizumab (anti-PD-L1) treatment. The V and J genes are TRBV5-1 and TRBJ2-7, with 10 bases that match TRBD1. The CDR3 nucleotides are TGCGCCAGCAGCTTGCAGCCGGGACAGGGGATTTTCTACGAGCAGTACTTC. Translation: CASSLQPGQGIFYEQYF.